This T cell receptor beta chain came from a study of T cell repertoires in cytomegalovirus infection. About the research overall: Through public TCR beta signatures, both CMV infection and matching HLA type were indicated. Findings and limits, study-wide: CMV-specific HLA-C-restricted TCR beta clonotypes dominated the ex vivo response. The cumulative frequency of public TCR beta families identified carriers of CMV plus the relevant HLA.

This clonotype was detected once. The antigen is not known. TCRdb reanalysed the reads using MiXCR and keeps one entry per CDR3 protein. This sample yields some 400,000 distinct CDR3 sequences, of which about a sixth are seen a single time; around 8.6% belongs to the top ten. Germline CDR1 reads MNHEY; CDR2 reads SMNVEV (reference sequence). The CDR3 length is 14 residues. V lost 3 bases and J lost 1, with 8 bases in between. This chain connects TRBV27 to TRBJ2-3; no firm D call. The clonotype was recovered from a human donor in good health (CMV status not recorded). Some clones in this sample may be carry-over from other donors' samples. Sequencing used PBMCs. CDR3: CASSFHRGTDTQYF. For the CDR3, the DNA is TGTGCCAGCAGTTTCCACCGGGGCACAGATACGCAGTATTTT.